What follows are 16 T cell receptor beta chains derived from one specimen sequenced in a study of blood T cell repertoires in COVID-19. Assay: immunoSEQ multiplex PCR; the TCRdb copy retains only in-frame clones and omits some. The repertoire holds under 350,000 clones, with approximately 88% as singletons. The specimen was PBMCs or T cells enriched from blood (not recorded which). The receptors derive from a middle-aged woman who had recovered from COVID-19.

This clone was detected once. The chain is built from TRBV7-9 and TRBJ2-3; perhaps TRBD1 as D (5 bases). Germline V gene lookup returns CDR1 SEHNR and CDR2 FQNEAQ (reference sequence). The CDR3 loop spans 14 amino acids. The germline V and J ends were trimmed by 6 bases and 4 bases, with 14 bases remaining between them. CDR3 in amino acids: CASSFDSGSDTQYF. The CDR3 DNA sequence: TGTGCCAGCAGTTTCGACTCAGGGTCAGATACGCAGTATTTT. The full variable domain, rest sourced from reference TRBV7-9 and TRBJ2-3, is DTGVSQNPRHKITKRGQNVTFRCDPISEHNRLYWYRQTLGQGPEFLTYFQNEAQLEKSRLLSDRFSAERPKGSFSTLEIQRTEQGDSAMYLCASSFDSGSDTQYFGPGTRLTVL.

This chain connects TRBV9 to TRBJ2-6; TRBD1 agrees at 8 bases. The CDR3 covers 17 residues. CDR1 and CDR2 from the germline V gene are SGDLS and YYNGEE. V dropped 5 bases and J dropped 0; count of bases not matched to a gene: 7. The CDR3 protein is CASSTGTGISGANVLTF. The DNA for the CDR3 is TGTGCCAGCAGTACCGGGACAGGTATCTCTGGGGCCAACGTCCTGACTTTC.

This clone was recorded once. This chain joins TRBV13 and TRBJ2-2; 7 positions agree with TRBD2. Germline lookup yields CDR1 PRHDT and CDR2 FYEKMQ (reference sequence). The CDR3 has 18 residues. V was clipped by 5 bases and J by 2 bases; unmatched bases: 14. The CDR3 sequence: CASSPEWGGPSNTGELFF. The CDR3 DNA reads TGTGCCAGCAGCCCAGAGTGGGGGGGACCCTCCAACACCGGGGAGCTGTTTTTT. The whole variable domain, filled in from reference TRBV13 and TRBJ2-2, reads AAGVIQSPRHLIKEKRETATLKCYPIPRHDTVYWYQQGPGQDPQFLISFYEKMQSDKGSIPDRFSAQQFSDYHSELNMSSLELGDSALYFCASSPEWGGPSNTGELFFGEGSRLTVL.

The rearrangement joins TRBV7-2 to TRBJ1-1; D uncertain. V dropped 1 base and J dropped 6 bases, with 15 bases sitting between them. This CDR3 region has 15 residues. The germline V gene encodes CDR1 SGHTA and CDR2 FQGNSA. CDR3 nucleotides: TGTGCCAGCAGCTTAGGGTCCGGCCTAGGCTCTGAAGCTTTCTTT. This gives the protein CASSLGSGLGSEAFF.

The chain combines TRBV5-1 with TRBJ2-7; 8 nucleotides agree with TRBD2. Germline V gene sequence: CDR1 SGHRS, CDR2 YFSETQ. This CDR3 is 17 amino acids long. J lost 1 base, V lost 2 bases, and 11 bases had no gene match. This CDR3 is CASSFPSTGGASYEQYF. The CDR3 nucleotides are TGCGCCAGCAGCTTTCCGTCGACGGGGGGGGCGTCCTACGAGCAGTACTTC.

The V call is TRBV27, the J call TRBJ1-2, with D perhaps TRBD1 (5 bases). There are 16 residues in the CDR3. Between the trimmed V and J ends, which lost 8 bases and 2 bases, there was a span of 21 bases. Germline V gene lookup returns CDR1 MNHEY and CDR2 SMNVEV (reference sequence). The CDR3 region has the DNA TGTGCCAGCCCGGGGGTTCTTTCGCTGGGGAACTATGGCTACACCTTC. Translated, it gives CASPGVLSLGNYGYTF.

This clone was seen a single time. The chain recombines TRBV7-9 with TRBJ1-1; D is possibly TRBD1 (6 bases). With 3 bases removed from V and 0 bases from J, the gap between germline ends came to 11 bases. This CDR3 is built from 15 residues. CDR1 and CDR2 from the germline V gene are SEHNR and FQNEAQ (reference sequence). CDR3 sequence reads: CASSFYRAVNTEAFF. In DNA, the CDR3 is TGTGCCAGCAGCTTTTACAGGGCCGTGAACACTGAAGCTTTCTTT.

V is TRBV14 and J is TRBJ2-3; D unresolved. V dropped 5 bases and J dropped 2 bases, with 14 bases sitting between them. The CDR3 has 15 amino acids. The germline V gene encodes CDR1 SGHDN and CDR2 FVKESK. The CDR3 DNA reads as TGTGCCAGCAGCTCCCAAGCACTAAACACAGATACGCAGTATTTT. Amino acid sequence: CASSSQALNTDTQYF.

CDR3 amino acids: CASSPLGGSSYEQYF. The CDR3 DNA follows: TGCGCCAGCAGCCCGTTGGGGGGGAGCTCCTACGAGCAGTACTTC. The V and J genes are TRBV5-1 and TRBJ2-7; 7 bases match TRBD2. Germline-derived CDR1 and CDR2 are SGHRS and YFSETQ. The CDR3 is 15 residues long. The V segment lost 4 bases and the J segment 0 bases; nucleotides outside the gene matches: 7.

V usage is TRBV18 and J usage is TRBJ2-3; weak D call: TRBD2 (5 bases). V was trimmed by 3 bases and J by 0 bases, leaving 10 bases between them. Germline V gene lookup returns CDR1 KGHSH and CDR2 LQKENI. The CDR3 loop spans 15 amino acids. The CDR3 nucleotides are TGTGCCAGCTCACCGCGGGCTCCTAGCACAGATACGCAGTATTTT. This gives the protein CASSPRAPSTDTQYF.

The rearrangement uses TRBV5-1 and TRBJ2-7; TRBD1 might be the D (5 bases). The CDR3 extends over 13 amino acids. Germline assignment: CDR1 SGHRS and CDR2 YFSETQ. Trimming removed 3 bases at V and 2 bases at J, with 9 bases between. In DNA, the CDR3 is TGCGCCAGCAGCTCGACAGAAACCTACGAGCAGTACTTC. Translated: CASSSTETYEQYF.

The rearrangement links TRBV4-2 to TRBJ2-2, with 9 nucleotides matching TRBD2. The germline V gene encodes CDR1 LGHNA and CDR2 YNFKEQ. V lost 6 bases to trimming and J lost 1 base; unmatched junction nucleotides: 18. CDR3 size: 20 residues. As DNA, the CDR3 is TGTGCCAGCAGGGACACAGCGGCTATGGAAGCGGGAGGGAACACCGGGGAGCTGTTTTTT. The encoded protein is CASRDTAAMEAGGNTGELFF.

The rearrangement joins TRBV11-3 to TRBJ1-2; tentatively, D is TRBD1 (6 bases). Germline V gene sequence: CDR1 SGHNT, CDR2 YENEEA. The CDR3 loop spans 14 amino acids. Trimming left V 0 bases short and J 7 bases short, with 12 bases between. The CDR3 DNA follows: TGTGCCAGCAGCTTAGAGGGGGGGCTTCTTGGCTACACCTTC. Amino acids: CASSLEGGLLGYTF.

With regard to this clone: The junction departs from germline at one end; a sequencing error may be responsible. The chain combines TRBV5-1 with TRBJ1-2; D gene unclear. The CDR3 loop spans 15 amino acids. Germline CDR1 reads SGHRS; CDR2 reads YFSETQ. This CDR3 reads CASSPEPRWAASVAF. The DNA for the CDR3 is TGCGCCAGCAGCCCCGAGCCGCGATGGGCAGCCTCTGTCGCCTTC.

This chain connects TRBV4-1 to TRBJ2-5, with 11 bases identical to TRBD2. Germline-derived CDR1 and CDR2 are MGHRA and YSYEKL. CDR3 length equals 17 residues. Trimming removed 2 bases from V and 2 bases from J; junction bases left unmatched: 7. Here the CDR3 DNA reads TGCGCCAGCAGCCAACAGAGACTAGCGGGGCGTCAAGAGACCCAGTACTTC. Translating gives CASSQQRLAGRQETQYF.

The J gene is TRBJ1-2, the V gene TRBV19; no reliable D call. This CDR3 has 16 residues. The V end lost 3 bases, the J end lost 5 bases, and 19 bases lay between the germline ends. Germline V lookup: CDR1 LNHDA, CDR2 SQIVND (reference sequence). CDR3 nucleotide sequence: TGTGCCAGTAGTATTTCGGGGTTTCAAGAACTATATGGCTACACCTTC. This gives the protein CASSISGFQELYGYTF.